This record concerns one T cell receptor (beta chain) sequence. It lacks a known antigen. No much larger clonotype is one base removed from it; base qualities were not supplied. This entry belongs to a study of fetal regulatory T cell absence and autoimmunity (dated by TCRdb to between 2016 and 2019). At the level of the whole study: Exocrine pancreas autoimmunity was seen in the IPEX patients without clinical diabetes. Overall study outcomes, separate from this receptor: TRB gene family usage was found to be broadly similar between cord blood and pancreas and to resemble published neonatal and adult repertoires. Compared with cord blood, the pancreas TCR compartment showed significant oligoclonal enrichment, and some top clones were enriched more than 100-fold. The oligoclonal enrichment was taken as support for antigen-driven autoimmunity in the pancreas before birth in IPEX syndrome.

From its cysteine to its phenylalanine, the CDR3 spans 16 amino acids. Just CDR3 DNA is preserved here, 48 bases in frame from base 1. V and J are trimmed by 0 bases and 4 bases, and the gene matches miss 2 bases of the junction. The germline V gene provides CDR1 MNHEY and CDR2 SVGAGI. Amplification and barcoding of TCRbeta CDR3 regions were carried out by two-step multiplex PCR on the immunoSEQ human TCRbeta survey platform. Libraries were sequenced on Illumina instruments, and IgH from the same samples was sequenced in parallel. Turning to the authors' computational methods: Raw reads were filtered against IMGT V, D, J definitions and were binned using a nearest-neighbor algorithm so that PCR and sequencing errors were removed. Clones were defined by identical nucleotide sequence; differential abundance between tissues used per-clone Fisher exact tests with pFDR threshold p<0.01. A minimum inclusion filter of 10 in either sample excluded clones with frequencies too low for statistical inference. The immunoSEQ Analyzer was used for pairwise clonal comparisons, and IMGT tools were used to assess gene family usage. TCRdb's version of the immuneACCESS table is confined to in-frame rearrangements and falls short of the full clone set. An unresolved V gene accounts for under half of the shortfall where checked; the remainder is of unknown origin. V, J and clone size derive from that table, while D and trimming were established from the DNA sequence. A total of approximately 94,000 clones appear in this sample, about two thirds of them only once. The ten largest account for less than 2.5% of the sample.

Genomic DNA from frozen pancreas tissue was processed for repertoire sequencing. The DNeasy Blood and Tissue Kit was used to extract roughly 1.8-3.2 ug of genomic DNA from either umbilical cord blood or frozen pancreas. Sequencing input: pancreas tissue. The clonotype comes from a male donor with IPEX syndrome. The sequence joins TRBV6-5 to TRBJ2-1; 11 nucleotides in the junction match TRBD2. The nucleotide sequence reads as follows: TGTGCCAGCAGTTACTCTACTAGCGGGGGATACAATGAGCAGTTCTTC. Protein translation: CASSYSTSGGYNEQFF.